This is a list of T cell receptor beta chains from one sample in a study of blood T cell repertoires in COVID-19. Assay used: immunoSEQ multiplex PCR; TCRdb lists only in-frame clones, some missing. Among some 320,000 clones listed, about 82% were seen once. Specimen: peripheral blood. The receptors were gathered from a human donor in a cohort sampled during active COVID-19. CDR3s include the opening cysteine and the closing phenylalanine or tryptophan. The D gene is left open where the match is weak. The size of a clone is reported for some rows only, either as once, few or many, or as a class for expanded clones.

NA,TRBJ2-7,14,TRBD1,TRBV13,TGTGCCAGCAGGGCGTCCGGGACAGGGGACGAGCAGTACTTC,CASRASGTGDEQYF
NA,TRBJ1-5,17,NA,TRBV5-6,TGTGCCAGCAGCTTGACGGCAGGGGCTAATAGCAATCAGCCCCAGCATTTT,CASSLTAGANSNQPQHF
many,TRBJ1-3,16,NA,TRBV18,TGTGCCAGCTCACCAAAATTAGGACAGTTTGGAAACACCATATATTTT,CASSPKLGQFGNTIYF
NA,TRBJ2-5,16,TRBD1,TRBV12-5,TGTGCTAGTGGTTCCCCGATCGGGACAGGGCAAGAGACCCAGTACTTC,CASGSPIGTGQETQYF
NA,TRBJ2-3,14,TRBD2,TRBV2,TGTGCCAGCAAGGTGGCGGGGGGCACAGATACGCAGTATTTT,CASKVAGGTDTQYF
NA,TRBJ1-1,12,TRBD1,TRBV12-3/TRBV12-4,TGTGCCACTCAGGACAGGGCCACTGAAGCTTTCTTT,CATQDRATEAFF
NA,TRBJ2-3,14,NA,TRBV12-5,TGTGCTAGTGGTTTGGGACAGTTCACAGATACGCAGTATTTT,CASGLGQFTDTQYF
NA,TRBJ1-1,14,NA,TRBV2,TGTGCCAGCAGGGTACAGGGTAAGAACACTGAAGCTTTCTTT,CASRVQGKNTEAFF
NA,TRBJ1-1,12,NA,TRBV6-5,TGTGCCAGCATCAGGGCGGCACATGAAGCTTTCTTT,CASIRAAHEAFF
NA,TRBJ1-1,12,NA,TRBV6-5,TGTGCCAGCAGTTTTCAGGGAATTGAAGCTTTCTTT,CASSFQGIEAFF
NA,TRBJ1-2,16,NA,TRBV20-1,TGCAGTGCTAGTATCACGTTGGCCGGAGGGGCGGGTGGCTACACCTTC,CSASITLAGGAGGYTF
NA,TRBJ2-1,14,NA,TRBV2,TGTGCCAGCAGTGAAACAGAAACGTACAATGAGCAGTTCTTC,CASSETETYNEQFF
NA,TRBJ2-5,13,TRBD1,TRBV2,TGTGCCAGCAGTGGGGACAGGGAAGAGACCCAGTACTTC,CASSGDREETQYF
NA,TRBJ1-2,15,NA,TRBV9,TGTGCCAGCAGCCCCGAGACAGAATTGTCGTGGGGCTACACCTTC,CASSPETELSWGYTF
NA,TRBJ1-2,14,TRBD1,TRBV19,TGTGCCAGTAGTCGACAGGGACACGACTATGGCTACACCTTC,CASSRQGHDYGYTF
NA,TRBJ2-7,9,NA,TRBV21-1,TGTGCCCGACATAACGAGCAGTACTTC,CARHNEQYF
NA,TRBJ1-2,14,NA,TRBV2,TGTGCCAGCAGGGGGAGTGGTAAAATTCATGGCTACACCTTC,CASRGSGKIHGYTF
NA,TRBJ1-4,15,NA,TRBV19,TGTGCCAGTAGTATCCACAGGGAAACTAATGAAAAACTGTTTTTT,CASSIHRETNEKLFF
NA,TRBJ2-7,12,TRBD1,TRBV3-1/TRBV3-2,TGTGCCAGCAGCCCCACAGGGGACGAGCAGTACTTC,CASSPTGDEQYF
once,TRBJ2-7,14,TRBD1,TRBV6-5,TGTGCCAGCACTGTCTCCCTAAAACAGGGGGAATGGTACTTC,CASTVSLKQGEWYF
few,TRBJ1-1,12,NA,TRBV18,TGTGCCAGCTCACCCAACAGGGACGAAGCTTTCTTT,CASSPNRDEAFF
NA,TRBJ1-1,13,NA,TRBV27,TGTGCCAGCAGTTGGGGAGGGAACACTGAAGCTTTCTTT,CASSWGGNTEAFF
NA,TRBJ1-2,14,NA,TRBV30,TGTGCCTGGAGTCGAAAGAACCCCTATTCCGGCTACACCTTC,CAWSRKNPYSGYTF
NA,TRBJ2-7,14,TRBD1,TRBV30,TGTGCCTGGAGTCAGGACAGGGGTTCCTACGAGCAGTACTTC,CAWSQDRGSYEQYF
NA,TRBJ1-6,15,NA,TRBV4-1,TGCGCCAGCAGCCCAGCGATCGGGGGTTATTCACCCCTCCACTTT,CASSPAIGGYSPLHF
NA,TRBJ2-1,15,NA,TRBV6-5,TGTGCCAGCAGTTACTCGGGGGGGGCATACAATGAGCAGTTCTTC,CASSYSGGAYNEQFF
NA,TRBJ2-5,15,TRBD1,TRBV5-6,TGTGCCAGCAGCTTGAAACAGGGGGCTACAGAGACCCAGTACTTC,CASSLKQGATETQYF
NA,TRBJ1-4,13,NA,TRBV11-3,TGTGCCAGCAGCTTATACAGGCGGGAAAAACTGTTTTTT,CASSLYRREKLFF
NA,TRBJ1-3,13,TRBD1,TRBV29-1,TGCAGCGCCGAGACAGGGCCTGGAAACACCATATATTTT,CSAETGPGNTIYF
once,TRBJ1-1,15,NA,TRBV6-4,TGTGCCAGCAGTGATCAGACAGGTGGACGGGGGGAGGCTTTCTTT,CASSDQTGGRGEAFF
few,TRBJ1-2,19,NA,TRBV6-6,TGTGCCAGCAGCTTCGCGCGGAAGGGGCCCGAGCAACCCTTCTATGGCTACACCTTC,CASSFARKGPEQPFYGYTF
NA,TRBJ1-1,16,NA,TRBV2,TGTGCCAGCAGTGAAATCGGTGGCGGGGCCCGCACTGAAGCTTTCTTT,CASSEIGGGARTEAFF
NA,TRBJ2-7,15,TRBD1,TRBV6-1,TGTGCCAGCAGTGATAACCACAGGGGGCTTTACGAGCAGTACTTC,CASSDNHRGLYEQYF
NA,TRBJ2-7,14,NA,TRBV7-9,TGTGCCAGCAGCTCGGACAGGGAGGGGAAAGAGCAGTACTTC,CASSSDREGKEQYF
NA,TRBJ2-3,15,TRBD2,TRBV5-1,TGCGCCAGCAGCTTGTCACTAGCGGGCACAGATACGCAGTATTTT,CASSLSLAGTDTQYF
NA,TRBJ1-2,15,TRBD1,TRBV18,TGTGCCAGCTCCCCAGGACAGGGCGGCGGCTATGGCTACACCTTC,CASSPGQGGGYGYTF
NA,TRBJ1-5,16,NA,TRBV6-1,TGTGCCAGCAGTGAAGGGACAGCCTATAGCAATCAGCCCCAGCATTTT,CASSEGTAYSNQPQHF
once,TRBJ2-7,16,TRBD2,TRBV7-3,TGTGCCAGCAGCTTAAAAGGGACTAGCGGGGGCTACGAGCAGTACTTC,CASSLKGTSGGYEQYF
NA,TRBJ2-3,15,TRBD2,TRBV9,TGTGCCAGCAGCGTAGCCCTAGCGGGGCCAGATACGCAGTATTTT,CASSVALAGPDTQYF
NA,TRBJ1-2,13,NA,TRBV6-1,TGTGCCAGCAGTGAACAGGGTGGCGAGGGCTACACCTTC,CASSEQGGEGYTF
NA,TRBJ1-1,12,NA,TRBV20-1,TGCAGTGCTAGTGGCGGGAACACTGAAGCTTTCTTT,CSASGGNTEAFF
once,TRBJ1-1,15,TRBD1,TRBV2,TGTGCCATCCGGAAGGGGGCCGGTCAAGGCACTGAAGCTTTCTTT,CAIRKGAGQGTEAFF
NA,TRBJ1-3,14,NA,TRBV20-1,TGCAGTGCTAGTATCAGGGGCCTTGGAAACACCATATATTTT,CSASIRGLGNTIYF
NA,TRBJ2-7,13,NA,TRBV29-1,TGCAGCGTTGAGGCCCGGAGCTCCTACGAGCAGTACTTC,CSVEARSSYEQYF
NA,TRBJ2-2,13,NA,TRBV29-1,TGCAGCGTCGTGGGGGGGAACACCGGGGAGCTGTTTTTT,CSVVGGNTGELFF
NA,TRBJ1-2,15,TRBD1,TRBV15,TGTGCCACCAGCAGAGGGAGGGGACAGGACTATGGCTACACCTTC,CATSRGRGQDYGYTF
few,TRBJ2-1,15,TRBD2,TRBV6-6,TGTGCCAGCAGTGGGCGGGGGAGCTCCTACAATGAGCAGTTCTTC,CASSGRGSSYNEQFF
NA,TRBJ1-2,13,NA,TRBV9,TGTGCCAGCAGCGTCCAAACTCAGGGTTTCTACACCTTC,CASSVQTQGFYTF
NA,TRBJ1-5,17,TRBD1,TRBV7-2,TGTGCCAGCAGCTTAGTTCTTCCGGCAGGGGGGAATCAGCCCCAGCATTTT,CASSLVLPAGGNQPQHF
NA,TRBJ1-5,16,TRBD1,TRBV5-5,TGTGCCAGCAGCTTGGGGCAGGGGGTACGCAATCAGCCCCAGCATTTT,CASSLGQGVRNQPQHF
NA,TRBJ1-4,14,NA,TRBV6-6,TGTGCCAGCAGCCTACAGGGAGAGTATGAAAAACTGTTTTTT,CASSLQGEYEKLFF
NA,TRBJ1-2,15,NA,TRBV30,TGTGCCTGGAGTGACTTCGGCAGGGCCAATTATGGCTACACCTTC,CAWSDFGRANYGYTF
NA,TRBJ2-1,18,TRBD1,TRBV7-9,TGTGCCAGCAGCTCCATATACCGACAGGGGAAGATACACAATGAGCAGTTCTTC,CASSSIYRQGKIHNEQFF
NA,TRBJ1-5,13,NA,TRBV5-6,TGTGCCAGCAGCTCACTACAGGGAGAGACCCAGCATTTT,CASSSLQGETQHF